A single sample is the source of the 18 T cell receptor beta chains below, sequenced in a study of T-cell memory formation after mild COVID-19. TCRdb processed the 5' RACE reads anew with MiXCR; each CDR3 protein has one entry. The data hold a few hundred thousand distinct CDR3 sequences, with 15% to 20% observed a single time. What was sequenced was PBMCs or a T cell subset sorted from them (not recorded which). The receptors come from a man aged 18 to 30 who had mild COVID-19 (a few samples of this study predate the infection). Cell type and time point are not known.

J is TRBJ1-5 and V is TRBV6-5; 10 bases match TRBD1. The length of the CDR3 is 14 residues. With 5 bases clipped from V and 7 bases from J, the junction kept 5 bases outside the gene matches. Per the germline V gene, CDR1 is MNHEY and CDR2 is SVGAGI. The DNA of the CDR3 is TGTGCCAGCAGTGGACAGGGGGATGGGCAGCCCCAGCATTTT. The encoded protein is CASSGQGDGQPQHF.

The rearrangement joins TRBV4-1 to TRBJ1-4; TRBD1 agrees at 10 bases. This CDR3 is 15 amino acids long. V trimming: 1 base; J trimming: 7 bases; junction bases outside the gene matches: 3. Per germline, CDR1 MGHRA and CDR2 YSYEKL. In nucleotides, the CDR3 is TGCGCCAGCAGCCAAGCAGGGGACAGGGGTGAAAAACTGTTTTTT. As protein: CASSQAGDRGEKLFF.

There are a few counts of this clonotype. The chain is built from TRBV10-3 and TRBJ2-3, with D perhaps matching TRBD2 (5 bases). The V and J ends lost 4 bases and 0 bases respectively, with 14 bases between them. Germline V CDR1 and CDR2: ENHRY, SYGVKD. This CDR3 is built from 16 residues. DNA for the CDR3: TGTGCCATCAGTGCGACCCTCAGGACTAGCACAGATACGCAGTATTTT. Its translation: CAISATLRTSTDTQYF.

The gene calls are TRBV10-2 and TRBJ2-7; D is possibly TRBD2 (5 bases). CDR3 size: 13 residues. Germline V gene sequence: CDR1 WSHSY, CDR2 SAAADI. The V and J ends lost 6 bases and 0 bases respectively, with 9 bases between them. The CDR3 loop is CASSDGGSYEQYF. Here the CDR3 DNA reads TGCGCCAGCAGCGACGGAGGCTCCTACGAGCAGTACTTC.

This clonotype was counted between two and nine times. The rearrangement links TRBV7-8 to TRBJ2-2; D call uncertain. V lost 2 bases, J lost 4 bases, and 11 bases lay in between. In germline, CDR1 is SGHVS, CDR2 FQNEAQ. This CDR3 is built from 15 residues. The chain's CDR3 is CASSLIQPSTGELFF. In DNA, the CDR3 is TGTGCCAGCAGCTTAATCCAGCCGAGCACCGGGGAGCTGTTTTTT.

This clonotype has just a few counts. In nucleotides, the CDR3 is TGTGCCACCACCCTCGGGGGGGGTCGGCCCCAGCATTTT. This gives the protein CATTLGGGRPQHF. The chain links TRBV19 to TRBJ1-5; weak D call: TRBD1 (5 bases). V was trimmed by 10 bases and J by 9 bases, leaving 19 bases between them. There are 13 residues in the CDR3. CDR1 is LNHDA and CDR2 is SQIVND in the germline V gene (reference sequence).

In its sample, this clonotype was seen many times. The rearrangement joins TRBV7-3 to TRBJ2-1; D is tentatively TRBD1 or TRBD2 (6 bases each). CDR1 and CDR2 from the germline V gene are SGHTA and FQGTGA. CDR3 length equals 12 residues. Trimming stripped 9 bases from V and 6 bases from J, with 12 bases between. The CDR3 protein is CASRGRSNEQFF. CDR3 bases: TGTGCCAGTAGGGGGAGGAGCAATGAGCAGTTCTTC.

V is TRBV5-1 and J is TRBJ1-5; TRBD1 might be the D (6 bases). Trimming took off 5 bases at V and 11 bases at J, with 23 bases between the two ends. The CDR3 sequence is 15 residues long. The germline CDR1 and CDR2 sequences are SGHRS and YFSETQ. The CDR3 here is CASSSDLDSALTQHF. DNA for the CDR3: TGCGCCAGCAGTTCTGACTTGGACAGTGCCCTTACCCAGCATTTT.

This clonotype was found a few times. CDR3 bases: TGCAGTGCTAGAGATCTTGGGGGAGGGACTGAAGCTTTCTTT. As protein: CSARDLGGGTEAFF. The gene calls are TRBV20-1 and TRBJ1-1, with D perhaps TRBD1 (5 bases). From germline, CDR1 is DFQATT and CDR2 SNEGSKA (reference sequence). The CDR3 covers 14 residues. Trimming stripped 0 bases from V and 5 bases from J, with 13 bases between.

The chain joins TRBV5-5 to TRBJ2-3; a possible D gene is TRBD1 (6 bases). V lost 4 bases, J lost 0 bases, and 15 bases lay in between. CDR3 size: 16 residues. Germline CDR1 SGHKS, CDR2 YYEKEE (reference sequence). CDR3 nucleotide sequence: TGTGCCAGCAGCGCCTCGCAGGGGCGCAGCACAGATACGCAGTATTTT. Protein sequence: CASSASQGRSTDTQYF.

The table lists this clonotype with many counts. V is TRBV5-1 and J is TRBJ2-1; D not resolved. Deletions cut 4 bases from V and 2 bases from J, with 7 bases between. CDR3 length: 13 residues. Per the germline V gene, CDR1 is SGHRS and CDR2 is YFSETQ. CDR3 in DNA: TGCGCCAGCAGCGCTGGGACCTACAATGAGCAGTTCTTC. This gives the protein CASSAGTYNEQFF. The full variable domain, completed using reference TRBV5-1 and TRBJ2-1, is KAGVTQTPRYLIKTRGQQVTLSCSPISGHRSVSWYQQTPGQGLQFLFEYFSETQRNKGNFPGRFSGRQFSNSRSEMNVSTLELGDSALYLCASSAGTYNEQFFGPGTRLTVL.

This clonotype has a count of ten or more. The CDR3 is CSVAYRDSTDTQYF. The CDR3 DNA sequence: TGCAGCGTCGCTTACAGGGATAGCACAGATACGCAGTATTTT. This chain links TRBV29-1 with TRBJ2-3; perhaps TRBD1 as D (6 bases). The ends were cut back, 6 bases at V and 0 bases at J, with 13 bases in the middle. CDR3 length: 14 residues. In germline, CDR1 is SQVTM, CDR2 ANQGSEA.

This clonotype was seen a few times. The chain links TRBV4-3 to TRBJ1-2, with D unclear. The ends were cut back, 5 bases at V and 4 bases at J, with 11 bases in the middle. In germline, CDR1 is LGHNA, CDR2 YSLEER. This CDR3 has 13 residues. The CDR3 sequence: CASSKGRSYGYTF. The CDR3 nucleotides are TGCGCCAGCAGCAAAGGCAGGAGCTATGGCTACACCTTC.

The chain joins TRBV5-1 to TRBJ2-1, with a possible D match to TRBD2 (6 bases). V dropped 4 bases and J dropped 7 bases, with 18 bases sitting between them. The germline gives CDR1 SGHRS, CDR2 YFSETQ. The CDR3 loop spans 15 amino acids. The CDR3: CASSPDPGLLNEQFF. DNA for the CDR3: TGCGCCAGCAGCCCCGATCCGGGACTCCTGAATGAGCAGTTCTTC.

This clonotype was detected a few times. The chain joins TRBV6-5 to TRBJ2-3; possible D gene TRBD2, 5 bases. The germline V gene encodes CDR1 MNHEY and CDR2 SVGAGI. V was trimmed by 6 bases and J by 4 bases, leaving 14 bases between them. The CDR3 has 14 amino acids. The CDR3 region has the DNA TGTGCCAGCAGGTCCGATCTAGCTTCAGATACGCAGTATTTT. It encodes CASRSDLASDTQYF.

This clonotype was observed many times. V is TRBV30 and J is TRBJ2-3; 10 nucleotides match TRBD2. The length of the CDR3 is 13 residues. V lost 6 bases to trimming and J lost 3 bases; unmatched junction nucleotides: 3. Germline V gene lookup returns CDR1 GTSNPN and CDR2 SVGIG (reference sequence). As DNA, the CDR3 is TGTGCCTGCAAGACTAGCGGGACAGATACGCAGTATTTT. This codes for CACKTSGTDTQYF.

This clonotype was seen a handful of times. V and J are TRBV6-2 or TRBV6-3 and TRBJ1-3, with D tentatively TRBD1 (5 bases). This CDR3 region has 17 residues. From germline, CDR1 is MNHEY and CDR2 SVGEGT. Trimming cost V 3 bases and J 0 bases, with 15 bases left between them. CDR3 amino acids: CASSYWDRESSGNTIYF. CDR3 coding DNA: TGTGCCAGCAGTTATTGGGACCGCGAAAGCTCTGGAAACACCATATATTTT.

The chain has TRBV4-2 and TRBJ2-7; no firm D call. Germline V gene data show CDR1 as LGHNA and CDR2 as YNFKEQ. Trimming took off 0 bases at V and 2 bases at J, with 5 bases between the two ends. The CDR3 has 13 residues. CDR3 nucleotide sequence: TGTGCCAGCAGCCAAGAGACTGCCTACGAGCAGTACTTC. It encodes CASSQETAYEQYF.